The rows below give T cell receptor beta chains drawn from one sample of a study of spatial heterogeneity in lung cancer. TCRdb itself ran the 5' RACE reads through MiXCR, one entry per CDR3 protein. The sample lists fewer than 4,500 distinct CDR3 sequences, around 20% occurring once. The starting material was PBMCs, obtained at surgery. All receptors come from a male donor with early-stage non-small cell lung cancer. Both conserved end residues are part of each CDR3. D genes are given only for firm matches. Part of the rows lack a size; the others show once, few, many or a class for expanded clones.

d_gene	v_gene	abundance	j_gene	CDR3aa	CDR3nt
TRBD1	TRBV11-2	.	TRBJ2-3	CASSLGDRATDTQYF	TGTGCCAGCAGCTTAGGGGACAGGGCCACAGATACGCAGTATTTT
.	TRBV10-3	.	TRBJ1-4	CAISESQGRTEKLFF	TGTGCCATCAGTGAGTCGCAGGGAAGGACGGAAAAACTGTTTTTT
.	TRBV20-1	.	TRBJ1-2	CSARAGYGYTF	TGCAGTGCTAGAGCTGGCTATGGCTACACCTTC
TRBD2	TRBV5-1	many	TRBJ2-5	CASKSLAGGRETQYF	TGCGCCAGCAAATCTCTAGCGGGAGGTCGCGAGACCCAGTACTTC
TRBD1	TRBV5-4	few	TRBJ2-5	CASSHGQGQETQYF	TGTGCCAGCAGCCACGGACAGGGACAAGAGACCCAGTACTTC
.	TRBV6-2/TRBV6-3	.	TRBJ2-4	CASSLGGVLNIQYF	TGTGCCAGCAGTTTGGGGGGAGTTTTAAACATTCAGTACTTC
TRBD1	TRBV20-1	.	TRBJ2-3	CSATDRGSTDTQYF	TGCAGTGCCACGGACAGGGGTAGCACAGATACGCAGTATTTT
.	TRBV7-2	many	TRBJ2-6	CASSLGPGAGANVLTF	TGTGCCAGCAGCTTGGGGCCAGGGGCTGGGGCCAACGTCCTGACTTTC
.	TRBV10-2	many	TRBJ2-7	CASSEPRLAGTYEQYF	TGCGCCAGCAGTGAGCCCCGCCTAGCAGGAACCTACGAGCAGTACTTC
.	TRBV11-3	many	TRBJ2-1	CASSTYRDQQFF	TGTGCCAGCAGCACATACAGGGACCAGCAGTTCTTC
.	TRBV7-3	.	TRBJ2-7	CASSRNAGQTYEQYF	TGTGCCAGCAGCAGAAACGCGGGACAGACCTACGAGCAGTACTTC
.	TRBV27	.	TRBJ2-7	CASSLSSISAGSYEQYF	TGTGCCAGCAGTTTATCGTCCATTTCGGCTGGATCCTACGAGCAGTACTTC
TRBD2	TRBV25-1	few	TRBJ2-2	CASSEFLPSGAAGELFF	TGTGCCAGCAGTGAATTTTTGCCTAGCGGGGCCGCCGGGGAGCTGTTTTTT
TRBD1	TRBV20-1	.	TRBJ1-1	CSARAPGQGGTEAFF	TGCAGTGCTAGAGCCCCCGGACAGGGGGGCACTGAAGCTTTCTTT